This is a list of T cell receptor beta chains from one sample in a study of blood T cell repertoires in COVID-19. TCRdb's table, derived via immunoSEQ multiplex PCR, lists solely in-frame clones and lacks some. The sample holds about 80,000 clones, about 80% seen once. Sequenced sample: peripheral blood. The receptor set was obtained from a human donor in a cohort sampled during active COVID-19. Both conserved end residues are part of each CDR3. Clone size is stated in some rows and not others, as once, few, many or a class when expanded.

abundance	j_gene	v_gene	CDR3aa
.	TRBJ2-4	TRBV11-2	CASSLGGDIQYF
.	TRBJ2-5	TRBV11-3	CASIKTGGETQYF
few	TRBJ2-7	TRBV2	CASNRPGGGTIYEQYF
.	TRBJ2-7	TRBV7-9	CASSLPGQGAEQYF
.	TRBJ2-2	TRBV11-3	CASSHDRNTGELFF
.	TRBJ1-1	TRBV10-1	CASSWGQGFTEAFF
.	TRBJ2-7	TRBV5-1	CASSPTGGLKDEQYF
.	TRBJ2-5	TRBV6-2/TRBV6-3	CASSYRHGTVKETQYF
.	TRBJ1-2	TRBV2	CASMPQGLGGGYTF
.	TRBJ2-7	TRBV6-2/TRBV6-3	CASSRRVLSYEQYF
.	TRBJ1-6	TRBV2	CASSEQTINSPLHF
.	TRBJ2-7	TRBV9	CASSGPGQGAEQYF
.	TRBJ2-5	TRBV24-1	CATSDWGAGGQETQYF